These T cell receptor beta chains were read from a single sample in a study of Ad26.COV2.S vaccination and SARS-CoV-2 variants. Data came from immunoSEQ multiplex PCR; TCRdb stores just in-frame clones and leaves some out. The repertoire includes a few hundred thousand clones, around 87% of them detected once, and approximately 3.3% sits in the top ten. The sample here was peripheral blood, taken in a trial of Ad26.COV2.S vaccine versus placebo. The origin of the receptors is a person between 18 and 65 years old who received the Ad26.COV2.S COVID-19 vaccine or a placebo. Each CDR3 is given with its conserved first and last residue. The D gene is left open where the match is weak. Size values are once, few and many counts, or a class for expanded clones, and some rows have none.

D gene,V gene,J gene,clone size,CDR3 DNA,CDR3 protein
TRBD1,TRBV19,TRBJ1-1,few,TGTGCCAGTAGTATACACAGGGGGACACGGTACACTGAAGCTTTCTTT,CASSIHRGTRYTEAFF
.,TRBV9,TRBJ1-1,few,TGTGCCAGCAGCTTTGGCGACGGCACTGAAGCTTTCTTT,CASSFGDGTEAFF
.,TRBV5-6,TRBJ1-4,.,TGTGCCAGCAGTTTTATTGCAACTAATGAAAAACTGTTTTTT,CASSFIATNEKLFF
.,TRBV18,TRBJ1-1,.,TGTGCCAGCTCACTAAGAGAGACAGCGAACACTGAAGCTTTCTTT,CASSLRETANTEAFF
TRBD1,TRBV19,TRBJ2-7,.,TGTGCCAGCGGGACAGAACTATCCTACGAGCAGTACTTC,CASGTELSYEQYF
.,TRBV25-1,TRBJ2-1,.,TGTGCCAGCGGGGGAGGCCTCCTGGGGAACAATGAGCAGTTCTTC,CASGGGLLGNNEQFF
.,TRBV6-4,TRBJ2-3,.,TGTGCCAGCAGGACACCCCCACGCACAGATACGCAGTATTTT,CASRTPPRTDTQYF
.,TRBV11-3,TRBJ2-1,.,TGTGCCAGCAGCTTAGACGCCCGAACTAGCAGACAGTTCTTC,CASSLDARTSRQFF
.,TRBV28,TRBJ1-3,.,TGTGCCAGCAATTTCGAGACAGCCAGGAGCTCTGGAAACACCATATATTTT,CASNFETARSSGNTIYF
.,TRBV18,TRBJ2-4,.,TGTGCCAGCTCACCGGGGCAGAGACTAGCCAAAAACATTCAGTACTTC,CASSPGQRLAKNIQYF
.,TRBV6-5,TRBJ1-6,.,TGTGCCGTCTCGGTAGGCCGGATTAATTCACCCCTCCACTTT,CAVSVGRINSPLHF
.,TRBV30,TRBJ1-2,.,TGTGCCTGGGGCACAAGAGATAGTAGCTACACCTTC,CAWGTRDSSYTF
.,TRBV12-3/TRBV12-4,TRBJ2-1,.,TGTGCCAGCAGTTTACGGAAGCTTAACGAGCAGTTCTTC,CASSLRKLNEQFF
TRBD1,TRBV28,TRBJ2-7,few,TGTGCCAGCAGCCCATGGACAGGGAGCTACGAGCAGTACTTC,CASSPWTGSYEQYF
.,TRBV7-3,TRBJ2-6,.,TGTGCCAGCAGCCAAAGGCCCGGGGTCCTGGCGGGGGCCAACGTCCTGACTTTC,CASSQRPGVLAGANVLTF
.,TRBV7-8,TRBJ1-1,.,TGTGCCAGCAGCTTAAGTCTGGCGAACACTGAAGCTTTCTTT,CASSLSLANTEAFF
.,TRBV2,TRBJ1-1,.,TGTGCCAGCAGGGGGGTCCCCCGAAAAACAAGGGACACTGAAGCTTTCTTT,CASRGVPRKTRDTEAFF
TRBD2,TRBV2,TRBJ2-2,.,TGTGCCAGCAGTGCCTGGGCTAGCGGATACACCGGGGAGCTGTTTTTT,CASSAWASGYTGELFF
.,TRBV5-4,TRBJ2-1,.,TGTGCCAGCAGCTTCTTATTTACCGCCATCTCCTACAATGAGCAGTTCTTC,CASSFLFTAISYNEQFF
.,TRBV5-1,TRBJ1-5,.,TGCGCCAGCCGACTTGATACCTCTAGCAATCAGCCCCAGCATTTT,CASRLDTSSNQPQHF
TRBD2,TRBV11-2,TRBJ2-7,.,TGTGCCAGCAGCTTCCCGACTAGCGGGAGGACCTACGAGCAGTACTTC,CASSFPTSGRTYEQYF
.,TRBV4-1,TRBJ2-1,.,TGCGCCAGCAGCCAAGAAGGGAGGAATTCCTACAATGAGCAGTTCTTC,CASSQEGRNSYNEQFF